The clone carrying this T cell receptor (beta chain) has only a few counts. As yet, its antigen is unknown. The treatment here: around 19 received Ad26.COV2.S at low or high dose, single or two shots; roughly 5 received placebo; per-sample allocation not given. Collection of the samples took place on day 63 after the first injection of vaccine or placebo. Boston hosted the donor, who was an adult aged 18-55 years. The data stem from a study of Ad26.COV2.S vaccination and SARS-CoV-2 variants. Study-wide context: The study gave Ad26.COV2.S intramuscularly, once or twice 56 days apart.

The V end lost 7 bases, the J end lost 8 bases, and 9 bases lay between the germline ends. The CDR3 runs to 10 residues. Per germline, CDR1 SQVTM and CDR2 ANQGSEA. Assay: immunoSEQ multiplex PCR; the TCRdb copy retains only in-frame clones and omits some. The data contain more than 400,000 clones, 90% of them seen just once; the ten biggest clones take up approximately 4.3%. Study outcomes and limitations: There was reportedly substantial breadth in spike-specific CD8+ and CD4+ T cell responses after vaccination. Vaccinees showed greater spike-specific TCR breadth than placebo recipients.

This receptor was taken from a person aged 18-60 years who received the Ad26.COV2.S COVID-19 vaccine or a placebo. The genes are TRBV29-1 and TRBJ2-1; D call uncertain. The sequencing used peripheral blood, collected in a trial of Ad26.COV2.S vaccine versus placebo. The CDR3 region is CSGGWDEQFF. CDR3 coding DNA: TGCAGCGGTGGTTGGGATGAGCAGTTCTTC.